Following are 27 T cell receptor beta chains from one sample sequenced in a study of shared clonotypes between healthy human individuals. Only in-frame clones appear in the TCRdb table, and some are missing; sequencing was by immunoSEQ multiplex PCR. The table records approximately 530,000 clones, roughly 95% of them present only once. Material for sequencing was naive CD4+ T cells sorted from blood. The subset is: CD45RA+ positively selected. Receptor source: a woman in her 30s in good health.

Points on this clone: This same CDR3 is encoded by further DNA sequences in the sample. The rearrangement joins TRBV4-1 to TRBJ2-5; 10 nucleotides match TRBD2. The CDR3 is 16 amino acids. Germline V gene sequence: CDR1 MGHRA, CDR2 YSYEKL. V was clipped by 1 base and J by 3 bases; unmatched bases: 5. The CDR3: CASSQVLGLAEETQYF. The CDR3 DNA follows: TGCGCCAGCAGCCAAGTCCTAGGACTAGCGGAAGAGACCCAGTACTTC.

The J gene is TRBJ2-5, the V gene TRBV7-8; 7 nucleotides line up with TRBD2. CDR1 and CDR2 from the germline V gene are SGHVS and FQNEAQ. The J segment lost 5 bases and the V segment lost 0 bases, leaving 3 bases of the junction unmatched. The length of the CDR3 is 14 residues. The chain's CDR3 is CASSLARGLETQYF. The CDR3 DNA reads as TGTGCCAGCAGCTTAGCGCGGGGGTTGGAGACCCAGTACTTC.

The chain joins TRBV29-1 to TRBJ1-2; weak D call: TRBD1 (6 bases). Germline CDR1 SQVTM, CDR2 ANQGSEA. Trimming removed 6 bases at V and 7 bases at J, with 9 bases between. The CDR3 extends over 10 amino acids. CDR3 residues: CSVWGAGYTF. The DNA for the CDR3 is TGCAGCGTGTGGGGGGCTGGCTACACCTTC.

The chain uses TRBV28 and TRBJ1-5, with D possibly being TRBD1 (5 bases). The V end lost 7 bases, the J end lost 2 bases, and 9 bases lay between the germline ends. This CDR3 contains 13 residues. Germline CDR1 reads MDHEN; CDR2 reads SYDVKM. The DNA for the CDR3 is TGTGCCAGCATCCAACAGGGCAATCAGCCCCAGCATTTT. Translating it yields CASIQQGNQPQHF.

The J gene is TRBJ1-1, the V gene TRBV5-1, with unresolved D. Germline CDR1 and CDR2: SGHRS and YFSETQ. The CDR3 consists of 14 residues. Trimming shortened V by 8 bases and J by 3 bases, and 17 bases separated the two germline ends. Here the CDR3 DNA reads TGCGCCAGTCCCGACCCGTCGCGGGACACTGAAGCTTTCTTT. Its translation is CASPDPSRDTEAFF.

The J gene is TRBJ1-2, the V gene TRBV2; the D gene is possibly TRBD1 (6 bases). CDR3 length: 17 residues. The ends were cut back, 2 bases at V and 8 bases at J, with 24 bases in the middle. Germline CDR1 SNHLY, CDR2 FYNNEI. CDR3 coding DNA: TGTGCCAGCAGTGAACCACCTAAATGGGGACAACGGGTCGGCTACACCTTC. Protein sequence: CASSEPPKWGQRVGYTF.

J is TRBJ1-4 and V is TRBV5-4, with D unclear. Trimming took off 0 bases at V and 10 bases at J, with 10 bases between the two ends. Germline CDR1 reads SGHNT; CDR2 reads YYREEE (reference sequence). The CDR3 runs to 13 residues. CDR3 bases: TGTGCCAGCAGCTTGGGGGAGGGCGGAAAACTGTTTTTT. Translation: CASSLGEGGKLFF.

This clone was recorded only once. The V call is TRBV7-8, the J call TRBJ2-3; weak D call: TRBD1 (5 bases). V was pared by 0 bases and J by 0 bases, with 10 bases between. The germline CDR1 and CDR2 sequences are SGHVS and FQNEAQ. The CDR3 consists of 16 residues. CDR3 in DNA: TGTGCCAGCAGCTTAGCCAGGGCCTATAGCACAGATACGCAGTATTTT. Protein: CASSLARAYSTDTQYF.

The V gene is TRBV2, the J gene TRBJ2-3; the match to TRBD1 covers 7 bases. There are 14 residues in the CDR3. From germline, CDR1 is SNHLY and CDR2 FYNNEI. Trimming removed 6 bases from V and 2 bases from J; junction bases left unmatched: 5. CDR3 residues: CASSADRLTDTQYF. The CDR3 DNA follows: TGTGCCAGCAGCGCGGACAGGCTCACAGATACGCAGTATTTT.

This sequence joins TRBV5-1 and TRBJ2-7; D uncertain. The germline V and J ends were trimmed by 1 base and 3 bases, with 11 bases remaining between them. This CDR3 contains 14 residues. The germline gives CDR1 SGHRS, CDR2 YFSETQ. The CDR3 sequence is CASSLTSEFYEQYF. DNA of the CDR3: TGCGCCAGCAGCTTGACGAGCGAATTCTACGAGCAGTACTTC.

This rearrangement joins TRBV27 to TRBJ1-2; the match to TRBD1 covers 8 bases. This CDR3 is built from 17 residues. Germline V gene sequence: CDR1 MNHEY, CDR2 SMNVEV (reference sequence). After removal of 4 bases from V and 4 bases from J, the junction contained 14 bases not matched to a gene. The CDR3 bases are TGTGCCAGCAGTTCGACAGGGGTAGTCGGACTAGGCTATGGCTACACCTTC. Translated: CASSSTGVVGLGYGYTF.

The rearrangement links TRBV29-1 to TRBJ1-1, with D possibly TRBD1 on 5 matching bases. Germline CDR1 is SQVTM and CDR2 is ANQGSEA. Trimming removed 2 bases at V and 4 bases at J, with 17 bases between. The CDR3 consists of 15 residues. The CDR3, as DNA: TGCAGCGTTGAACGCCAAGTGGGGGTGGGCACTGAAGCTTTCTTT. Translated: CSVERQVGVGTEAFF.

V usage is TRBV30 and J usage is TRBJ2-5; possible D gene TRBD1, 5 bases. The DNA end lines up better with TRBJ2-7; the J call may be wrong. Germline V gives CDR1 GTSNPN, CDR2 SVGIG (reference sequence). CDR3 size: 13 residues. The CDR3 coding sequence is TGTGCCTGGGACACTGGGGCGACATACGAGCAGTACTTC. As protein: CAWDTGATYEQYF.

This chain joins TRBV15 and TRBJ2-7, with 7 positions matching TRBD1. V gave up 3 bases and J gave up 2 bases; unmatched junction bases: 4. CDR3 size: 14 residues. The germline V gene has CDR1 LNHNV and CDR2 YYDKDF (reference sequence). CDR3 sequence (DNA): TGTGCCACCAGCAGGGGGACAGAAACCTACGAGCAGTACTTC. It yields the protein CATSRGTETYEQYF. Using reference TRBV15 and TRBJ2-7 for the parts outside the CDR3, the full variable domain is DAMVIQNPRYQVTQFGKPVTLSCSQTLNHNVMYWYQQKSSQAPKLLFHYYDKDFNNEADTPDNFQSRRPNTSFCFLDIRSPGLGDTAMYLCATSRGTETYEQYFGPGTRLTVT.

The chain couples TRBV11-1 to TRBJ2-7; D might be TRBD1 or TRBD2, each matching 5 bases. Germline CDR1 reads SGHAT; CDR2 reads FQDESV (reference sequence). V lost 5 bases and J lost 0, with 20 bases in between. The CDR3 length is 17 residues. This CDR3 is CASSQRHAYGTSYEQYF. CDR3 sequence (DNA): TGTGCCAGCAGCCAGCGTCACGCCTACGGGACCTCCTACGAGCAGTACTTC.

V and J are TRBV25-1 and TRBJ2-5, with D unresolved. Trimming took off 8 bases at V and 5 bases at J, with 15 bases between the two ends. Germline CDR1 and CDR2: MGHDK and SYGVNS. The CDR3 is 13 amino acids. CDR3 DNA: TGTGCCAGCTCCCAATGGGGTAGGGAGACCCAGTACTTC. Translated: CASSQWGRETQYF.

The chain has TRBV2 and TRBJ2-1, with D perhaps matching TRBD1 (5 bases). Between the trimmed V and J ends, which lost 7 bases and 6 bases, there was a span of 13 bases. The CDR3 consists of 13 residues. Germline-derived CDR1 and CDR2 are SNHLY and FYNNEI. CDR3 in DNA: TGTGCCAGCACTCCGCGAAGGGGCAATGAGCAGTTCTTC. Protein: CASTPRRGNEQFF.

The chain is built from TRBV28 and TRBJ2-7; D not certain. The CDR3 loop spans 13 amino acids. The V gene lost 3 bases and the J gene lost 2 bases, with 8 bases spanning the gap. Germline assignment: CDR1 MDHEN and CDR2 SYDVKM. CDR3 sequence: CASSLDGAYEQYF. DNA for the CDR3: TGTGCCAGCAGTTTGGATGGGGCCTACGAGCAGTACTTC.

The V gene is TRBV5-1, the J gene TRBJ1-4; D is unclear. Germline V CDR1 and CDR2: SGHRS, YFSETQ. Trimming pared 0 bases from V and 8 bases from J, leaving 14 bases between. This CDR3 is 15 amino acids long. The CDR3 DNA reads TGCGCCAGCAGCTTGGTTGGCACGAGGGAGGAAAAACTGTTTTTT. As protein: CASSLVGTREEKLFF. The full variable domain, with the rest looked up from reference TRBV5-1 and TRBJ1-4, is KAGVTQTPRYLIKTRGQQVTLSCSPISGHRSVSWYQQTPGQGLQFLFEYFSETQRNKGNFPGRFSGRQFSNSRSEMNVSTLELGDSALYLCASSLVGTREEKLFFGSGTQLSVL.

This clone was seen just once. CDR3 protein: CASSATFSGNTIYF. In DNA, the CDR3 is TGTGCCAGTAGTGCCACATTCTCTGGAAACACCATATATTTT. V is TRBV19 and J is TRBJ1-3; D unclear. Trimming shortened V by 5 bases and J by 0 bases, and 8 bases separated the two germline ends. This CDR3 has 14 amino acids. In germline, CDR1 is LNHDA, CDR2 SQIVND (reference sequence).

This clone has just a few counts. CDR3 loop: CASSPAGNTIYF. CDR3 DNA: TGTGCCAGCAGCCCAGCTGGAAACACCATATATTTT. This chain uses TRBV6-5 with TRBJ1-3, with D unresolved. The CDR3 extends over 12 amino acids. CDR1 MNHEY and CDR2 SVGAGI come from the germline V gene. The ends were cut back, 6 bases at V and 2 bases at J, with 5 bases in the middle.

The rearrangement uses TRBV7-2 and TRBJ1-2; maybe TRBD1 (5 bases). Trimming removed 3 bases at V and 4 bases at J, with 18 bases between. Germline lookup yields CDR1 SGHTA and CDR2 FQGNSA. The CDR3 contains 16 residues. CDR3 nucleotides: TGTGCCAGCAGCTTTGAAAACCCTAAAAGGGGCTATGGCTACACCTTC. Protein: CASSFENPKRGYGYTF.

The J gene is TRBJ1-1, the V gene TRBV6-1; unclear D gene. V was trimmed by 8 bases and J by 11 bases, leaving 6 bases between them. Germline loops: CDR1 MNHNS, CDR2 SASEGT. The CDR3 runs 8 residues. The CDR3 DNA sequence: TGTGCCAGCCCTTGGGCTTTCTTT. Encoded protein: CASPWAFF.

The chain has TRBV2 and TRBJ1-1; D gene uncertain. Germline-derived CDR1 and CDR2 are SNHLY and FYNNEI. The length of the CDR3 is 13 residues. V shed 4 bases and J shed 0 bases, with 6 bases lying between them. The DNA for the CDR3 is TGTGCCAGCAGTGTCCACATGAACACTGAAGCTTTCTTT. It translates to CASSVHMNTEAFF. Variable domain in full (rest from reference TRBV2 and TRBJ1-1): EPEVTQTPSHQVTQMGQEVILRCVPISNHLYFYWYRQILGQKVEFLVSFYNNEISEKSEIFDDQFSVERPDGSNFTLKIRSTKLEDSAMYFCASSVHMNTEAFFGQGTRLTVV.

The J gene is TRBJ2-7, the V gene TRBV28, with 11 bases lining up with TRBD1. J gave up 4 bases and V 5 bases, and 4 bases lay outside the gene matches. Germline V gives CDR1 MDHEN, CDR2 SYDVKM. This CDR3 spans 14 amino acids. This chain's CDR3 is CASSRTGGWYEQYF. As DNA, the CDR3 is TGTGCCAGCAGTAGGACAGGGGGCTGGTACGAGCAGTACTTC.

The chain couples TRBV2 to TRBJ2-3; D is undetermined. This CDR3 is built from 13 residues. V was shortened by 4 bases and J by 6 bases, with 11 bases between the two germline ends. Germline CDR1 SNHLY, CDR2 FYNNEI. In DNA, the CDR3 is TGTGCCAGCAGTGTTGACCCCCCGGATACGCAGTATTTT. It is translated as CASSVDPPDTQYF.

On this clone: This specimen includes other DNA sequences encoding the same CDR3. The rearrangement links TRBV19 to TRBJ2-7; TRBD1 or TRBD2 may be the D gene (6 bases each). CDR3 length: 15 residues. V was clipped by 1 base and J by 3 bases, with 13 bases between them. Germline CDR1 reads LNHDA; CDR2 reads SQIVND (reference sequence). The CDR3, as DNA: TGTGCCAGTAGTATAGTACCTGGAGGGGGCTACGAGCAGTACTTC. This sequence encodes CASSIVPGGGYEQYF.